This TCR beta chain was sequenced during a study of cytomegalovirus exposure and HLA in healthy donors. Study-wide results and caveats: In vitro checks showed that three CMV-associated chains really do target CMV antigens.

A note on this clone: Its specificity is not known.

With 60 Vbeta and 13 Jbeta primers, the PCR was carried out. Only in-frame clones appear in the TCRdb table, and some are missing; sequencing was by immunoSEQ multiplex PCR. The sample has approximately 190,000 clones; around 90% are singletons. This CDR3 contains 15 residues. Trimming removed 1 base at V and 2 bases at J, with 10 bases between. From germline, CDR1 is LNHDA and CDR2 SQIVND (reference sequence). The chain couples TRBV19 to TRBJ2-3; D is uncertain. The source is a boy aged 2-9 years in good health and CMV-seronegative. The sample consisted of PBMCs. The CDR3 sequence: CASSIVGSYTDTQYF. Here the CDR3 DNA reads TGTGCCAGTAGTATAGTGGGCAGCTACACAGATACGCAGTATTTT.